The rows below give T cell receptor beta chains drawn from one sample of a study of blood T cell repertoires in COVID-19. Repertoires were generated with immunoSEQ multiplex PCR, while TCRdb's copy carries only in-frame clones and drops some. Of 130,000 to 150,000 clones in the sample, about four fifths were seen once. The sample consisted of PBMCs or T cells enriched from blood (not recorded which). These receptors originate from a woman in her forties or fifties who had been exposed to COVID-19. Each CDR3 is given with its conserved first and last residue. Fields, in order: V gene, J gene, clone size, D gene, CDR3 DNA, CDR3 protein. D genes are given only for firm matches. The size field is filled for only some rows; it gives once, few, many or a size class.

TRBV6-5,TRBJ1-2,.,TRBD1,TGTGCCACCCACAGGGGAGCTAACTATGGCTACACCTTC,CATHRGANYGYTF
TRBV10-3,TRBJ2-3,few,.,TGTGCCATCAGTGAGTCGAGCGCAGATACGCAGTATTTT,CAISESSADTQYF
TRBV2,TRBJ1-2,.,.,TGTGCCAGCGGGGGGTCGGGTGAGGGTTCGGATGGCTACACCTTC,CASGGSGEGSDGYTF
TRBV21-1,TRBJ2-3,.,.,TGTGCCAGCAGCAAAGAAAGGGTGATGGACAAAAGGAGAGTAGCGGGAGGATGGGATACGCAGTATTTT,CASSKERVMDKRRVAGGWDTQYF
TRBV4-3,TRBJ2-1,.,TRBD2,TGCGCCAGCAGCAGTCGGGGGGATGAGCAGTTCTTC,CASSSRGDEQFF
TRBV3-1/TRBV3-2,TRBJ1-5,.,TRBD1,TGTGCCAGCAGTCAGGACAGGGGCAATCAGCCCCAGCATTTT,CASSQDRGNQPQHF
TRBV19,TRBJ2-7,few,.,TGTGCCAGTAGTATAAACGGGGACATGGACGAGCAGTACTTC,CASSINGDMDEQYF
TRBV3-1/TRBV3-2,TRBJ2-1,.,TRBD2,TGTGCCAGCAGCCAAGCGGGGCTAGCGGGACCGTTCTACAATGAGCAGTTCTTC,CASSQAGLAGPFYNEQFF
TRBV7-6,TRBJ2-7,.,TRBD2,TGTGCCAGCAGCTTAGTTGCGGGGGGCTACGAGCAGTACTTC,CASSLVAGGYEQYF
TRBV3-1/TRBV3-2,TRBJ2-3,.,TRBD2,TGTGCCAGCAGCCAATTAGCGGGGTTCACAGATACGCAGTATTTT,CASSQLAGFTDTQYF
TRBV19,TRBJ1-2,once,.,TGTGCCAGTAGCCCCCCCCAGGGGAGCTATGGCTACACCTTC,CASSPPQGSYGYTF
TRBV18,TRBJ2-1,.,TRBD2,TGTGCCAGCTCACGCGGGGGCAATGAGCAGTTCTTC,CASSRGGNEQFF
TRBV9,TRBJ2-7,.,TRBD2,TGTGCCAGCAGCGTAGTGGGAGGGGATCACTACGAGCAGTACTTC,CASSVVGGDHYEQYF
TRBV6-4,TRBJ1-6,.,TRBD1,TGTGCCAGCAGAACCGGACAGGAGAGCTCCTATAATTCACCCCTCCACTTT,CASRTGQESSYNSPLHF
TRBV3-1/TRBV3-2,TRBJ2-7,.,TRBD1,TGTGCCAGCAGCCCCTATAACGCAGGGGGTACCTACGAGCAGTACTTC,CASSPYNAGGTYEQYF
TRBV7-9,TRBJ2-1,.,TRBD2,TGTGCCAGCAGCTTTCGGCGGGAGACCGGTGAGCAGTTCTTC,CASSFRRETGEQFF
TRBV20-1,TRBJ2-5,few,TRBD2,TGCAGTCGACTAGCGGGAGAGACCCAGTACTTC,CSRLAGETQYF
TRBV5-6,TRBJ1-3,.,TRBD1,TGTGCCAGCAGCTTGGGCCGTAACAGGGGGCTAGGTGGAAACACCATATATTTT,CASSLGRNRGLGGNTIYF
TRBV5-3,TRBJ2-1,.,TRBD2,TGTGCCAGAAGCCGCCCTGGGCTAGCGGGTTCAATTCCCTCCTACAATGAGCAGTTCTTC,CARSRPGLAGSIPSYNEQFF